The clone carrying this TCR beta chain is labeled as medium-sized. The CDR3 totals 15 residues. CDR1 is MNHEY and CDR2 is SVGAGI in the germline V gene. V was pared by 6 bases and J by 9 bases, with 7 bases of the junction left unmatched. This record comes from a study of neurological immune-mediated disorders. TCRdb fed the 5' RACE reads into MiXCR, producing one record per CDR3 protein. Of 20,000 to 30,000 distinct CDR3 sequences in the sample, about 13% are singletons; the top ten hold roughly 13%. The receptor comes from a woman aged 55-69 years with HTLV-1-associated myelopathy (HAM/TSP). The sequencing sample was made of PBMCs. The rearrangement links TRBV6-5 to TRBJ2-1, with 14 bases matching TRBD2. This CDR3 reads CASSPGLAGVGEQFF. The CDR3 bases are TGTGCCAGCAGCCCGGGACTAGCGGGAGTTGGTGAGCAGTTCTTC.